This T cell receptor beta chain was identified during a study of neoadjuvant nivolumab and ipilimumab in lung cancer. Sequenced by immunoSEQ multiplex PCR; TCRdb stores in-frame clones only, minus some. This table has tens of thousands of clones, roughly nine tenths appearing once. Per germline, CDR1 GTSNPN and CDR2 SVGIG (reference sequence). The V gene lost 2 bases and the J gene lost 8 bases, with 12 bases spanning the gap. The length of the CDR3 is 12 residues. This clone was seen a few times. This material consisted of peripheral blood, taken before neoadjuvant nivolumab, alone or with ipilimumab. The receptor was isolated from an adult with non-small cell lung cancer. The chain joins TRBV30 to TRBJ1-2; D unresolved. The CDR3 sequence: CAWSPRGSGYTF. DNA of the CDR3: TGTGCCTGGAGTCCGCGGGGATCCGGCTACACCTTC.